The 21 T cell receptor beta chains below come from one sample, sequenced in a study of CD8+CD57+ T cells in acquired aplastic anemia. The use of genomic DNA as template underpinned the TCR beta VDJ and CDR3 profiling. A single record per CDR3 protein comes from TCRdb applying MiXCR to the reads. This table holds about 130,000 distinct CDR3 sequences, over 45% found once. The sequenced material came from sorted CD4+, CD8+, or CD8+CD57+ T cells (not recorded which) from PBMCs. The origin of the receptors is a human donor in good health, serving as a control.

For this clonotype: The junction departs from the called germline gene at one end, perhaps through a read error. The chain has TRBV7-9 and TRBJ2-5, with 7 bases aligning to TRBD2. Looked up from germline, CDR1 is SEHNR and CDR2 is FQNEAQ (reference sequence). There are 15 residues in the CDR3. The chain's CDR3 is CSSSLAGVGGETQYF. CDR3 DNA sequence: TGTTCCAGCAGCCTTGCGGGGGTTGGAGGGGAGACCCAGTACTTC. Together with reference TRBV7-9 and TRBJ2-5, the CDR3 gives the full variable domain: DTGVSQNPRHKITKRGQNVTFRCDPISEHNRLYWYRQTLGQGPEFLTYFQNEAQLEKSRLLSDRFSAERPKGSFSTLEIQRTEQGDSAMYLCSSSLAGVGGETQYFGPGTRLLVL.

This clonotype appeared a few times. The CDR3 here is CASSSNSRGRETQYF. The CDR3 DNA reads TGTGCCAGCAGCAGCAATTCCAGGGGGCGAGAGACCCAGTACTTC. This chain uses TRBV19 with TRBJ2-5; the match to TRBD1 covers 8 bases. The CDR3 loop spans 15 amino acids. V lost 9 bases and J lost 4; bases outside the gene matches: 13. Per germline, CDR1 LNHDA and CDR2 SQIVND (reference sequence). Looking up the rest from reference TRBV19 and TRBJ2-5 gives the full variable domain: DGGITQSPKYLFRKEGQNVTLSCEQNLNHDAMYWYRQDPGQGLRLIYYSQIVNDFQKGDIAEGYSVSREKKESFPLTVTSAQKNPTAFYLCASSSNSRGRETQYFGPGTRLLVL.

The chain joins TRBV5-6 to TRBJ2-5, with D unresolved. Trimming removed 0 bases at V and 1 base at J, with 10 bases between. Looked up from germline, CDR1 is SGHDT and CDR2 is YYEEEE. The CDR3 has 15 amino acids. The CDR3 region has the DNA TGTGCCAGCAGCTTGGTGGCGGCAGCCCAAGAGACCCAGTACTTC. This translates into CASSLVAAAQETQYF.

The J gene is TRBJ2-5, the V gene TRBV15; possible D gene TRBD1, 6 bases. Germline V gene sequence: CDR1 LNHNV, CDR2 YYDKDF (reference sequence). V was pared by 2 bases and J by 4 bases, with 20 bases between. CDR3 size: 17 residues. CDR3 loop: CATSRINRVGERETQYF. The CDR3 DNA is TGTGCCACCAGCAGAATAAACAGGGTGGGGGAGAGAGAGACCCAGTACTTC.

The table lists this clonotype with many counts. The V gene is TRBV20-1, the J gene TRBJ2-7; 7 bases agree with TRBD1. V gave up 5 bases and J gave up 4 bases; unmatched junction bases: 2. The CDR3 is made up of 11 amino acids. Germline CDR1 reads DFQATT; CDR2 reads SNEGSKA (reference sequence). CDR3 loop: CSASDRYEQYF. CDR3 DNA sequence: TGCAGTGCTTCGGACAGGTACGAGCAGTACTTC.

The V gene is TRBV7-3, the J gene TRBJ2-1, with no clear D. V was clipped by 5 bases and J by 0 bases, with 11 bases between them. The germline V gene encodes CDR1 SGHTA and CDR2 FQGTGA. The CDR3 has 15 residues. CDR3 nucleotide sequence: TGTGCCAGCAGCACCACAAGCAGCTCCTACAATGAGCAGTTCTTC. Encoded protein: CASSTTSSSYNEQFF.

The V call is TRBV15, the J call TRBJ2-5; 10 nucleotides line up with TRBD2. The trim removed 9 bases at V and 4 bases at J, leaving 8 bases unmatched. The CDR3 length is 14 residues. Germline-derived CDR1 and CDR2 are LNHNV and YYDKDF (reference sequence). The CDR3 DNA follows: TGTGCCACGTCACGAGCGGGAGGGGGAGAGACCCAGTACTTC. Its protein is CATSRAGGGETQYF.

This clonotype was seen only once. The rearrangement joins TRBV7-2 to TRBJ2-1; 11 bases fit TRBD2. The CDR3 extends over 14 amino acids. Trimming removed 4 bases from V and 5 bases from J; junction bases left unmatched: 1. Germline V CDR1 and CDR2: SGHTA, FQGNSA. For the CDR3, the DNA is TGTGCCAGCAGCTCTAGCGGGGGGAACAATGAGCAGTTCTTC. Its translation is CASSSSGGNNEQFF.

This clonotype was counted a single time. This sequence joins TRBV20-1 and TRBJ2-7; either TRBD1 or TRBD2 may supply D (5 bases each). Germline assignment: CDR1 DFQATT and CDR2 SNEGSKA (reference sequence). The CDR3 is 12 residues long. V gave up 5 bases and J gave up 5 bases, with 13 bases separating them. The chain's CDR3 is CSAASGSHEQYF. CDR3 DNA sequence: TGCAGTGCTGCATCAGGGAGCCACGAGCAGTACTTC.

This clonotype was observed once. The J gene is TRBJ1-2, the V gene TRBV9; TRBD1 is a possible D gene (5 bases). The CDR3 loop spans 14 amino acids. The germline gives CDR1 SGDLS, CDR2 YYNGEE. Trimming left V 4 bases short and J 1 base short, with 11 bases between. The CDR3 bases are TGTGCCAGCAGCTTGTACGACAGTAACTATGGCTACACCTTC. It translates to CASSLYDSNYGYTF.

The V gene is TRBV5-1, the J gene TRBJ2-5; the match to TRBD2 covers 15 bases. V was clipped by 3 bases and J by 5 bases; unmatched bases: 5. The germline gives CDR1 SGHRS, CDR2 YFSETQ. This CDR3 comprises 16 residues. This CDR3 reads CASSSGLAGGRETQYF. The CDR3 DNA reads TGCGCCAGCAGCTCCGGACTAGCGGGGGGGCGGGAGACCCAGTACTTC.

This clonotype was seen only a few times. The J gene is TRBJ2-1, the V gene TRBV25-1, with D tentatively TRBD2 (6 bases). There are 15 residues in the CDR3. V lost 1 base to trimming and J lost 9 bases, with 16 bases between them. From germline, CDR1 is MGHDK and CDR2 SYGVNS. The CDR3 DNA reads as TGTGCCAGCAGTGAATCCCTAGGCGGGGAAAGTGAGCAGTTCTTC. It translates to CASSESLGGESEQFF. Filled out from reference TRBV25-1 and TRBJ2-1, the complete variable domain reads EADIYQTPRYLVIGTGKKITLECSQTMGHDKMYWYQQDPGMELHLIHYSYGVNSTEKGDLSSESTVSRIRTEHFPLTLESARPSHTSQYLCASSESLGGESEQFFGPGTRLTVL.

The chain carries TRBV11-2 and TRBJ1-2; 7 bases map to TRBD1. The germline gives CDR1 SGHAT, CDR2 FQNNGV. The CDR3 runs 15 residues. Trimming removed 5 bases from V and 1 base from J; junction bases left unmatched: 7. The DNA of the CDR3 is TGTGCCAGCAGCCCAGGGGGGGGCGGTAACTATGGCTACACCTTC. This codes for CASSPGGGGNYGYTF.

The rearrangement joins TRBV29-1 to TRBJ2-2; 8 positions agree with TRBD2. The CDR3 loop spans 12 amino acids. Germline values: CDR1 SQVTM, CDR2 ANQGSEA. After removal of 6 bases from V and 6 bases from J, the junction contained 3 bases not matched to a gene. CDR3 bases: TGCAGCGTGCGGGAGGCGGCCGGGGAGCTGTTTTTT. Translated: CSVREAAGELFF.

This clonotype has just a few counts. A much larger clone lies one base from this, so it may be a read error. The chain recombines TRBV6-1 with TRBJ1-2, with D unresolved. The germline CDR1 and CDR2 sequences are MNHNS and SASEGT. The CDR3 covers 14 residues. The CDR3 protein is CASSEWYGNYGYIF. The DNA of the CDR3 is TGTGCCAGCAGTGAATGGTACGGGAACTATGGCTACATCTTC.

This clonotype turned up a few times. A read error may be the cause here, since a much bigger clone is one base away. The genes are TRBV7-2 and TRBJ1-1, with TRBD1 matching 7 bases. This CDR3 is built from 13 residues. The germline gives CDR1 SGHTA, CDR2 FQGNSA. J was trimmed by 6 bases and V by 5 bases; bases with no gene match: 6. This chain's CDR3 is CASSPTGTAEAFF. CDR3 bases: TGTGCCAGCAGCCCCACTGGGACAGCTGAAGCTTTCTTT.

The genes are TRBV19 and TRBJ2-1; 16 positions agree with TRBD2. Germline assignment: CDR1 LNHDA and CDR2 SQIVND (reference sequence). V gave up 4 bases and J gave up 10 bases; unmatched junction bases: 10. CDR3 length: 17 residues. The CDR3 spells CASSNPGLAGGPGEQFF. CDR3 sequence (DNA): TGTGCCAGTAGTAACCCGGGACTAGCGGGGGGGCCTGGGGAGCAGTTCTTC.

This clonotype showed up many times. The chain employs TRBV10-1 and TRBJ2-7; D is possibly TRBD1 (6 bases). Germline V gives CDR1 WNHNN, CDR2 SYGVQD (reference sequence). There are 14 residues in the CDR3. Trimming left V 10 bases short and J 0 bases short, with 16 bases between. CDR3 in DNA: TGCGCCAAGAGGGACACCGACTTCTCCTACGAGCAGTACTTC. As protein: CAKRDTDFSYEQYF.

This clonotype was seen repeatedly, ten times or more. V and J are TRBV5-1 and TRBJ2-7; D perhaps matches TRBD1 (5 bases). Germline CDR1 and CDR2: SGHRS and YFSETQ. The CDR3 has 14 amino acids. Trimming pared 3 bases from V and 1 base from J, leaving 11 bases between. DNA for the CDR3: TGCGCCAGCAGCTACCACGACAGTTCCTACGAGCAGTACTTC. It specifies CASSYHDSSYEQYF.

The chain recombines TRBV2 with TRBJ1-1, with no clear D. CDR3 length: 15 residues. Germline V gene data show CDR1 as SNHLY and CDR2 as FYNNEI. V shed 2 bases and J shed 0 bases, with 10 bases lying between them. The CDR3 bases are TGTGCCAGCAGTGAAAGTAGTTACATGAACACTGAAGCTTTCTTT. Its translation is CASSESSYMNTEAFF.

The chain links TRBV15 to TRBJ1-2; unclear D gene. Germline V gives CDR1 LNHNV, CDR2 YYDKDF (reference sequence). The CDR3 consists of 14 residues. Deletions cut 1 base from V and 0 bases from J, with 6 bases between. This CDR3 reads CATSRARTNYGYTF. The CDR3, as DNA: TGTGCCACCAGCAGAGCCAGAACTAACTATGGCTACACCTTC.